This is a list of T cell receptor beta chains from one sample in a study of CD8 T cells in ankylosing spondylitis. TCRdb recomputed calls from the 5' RACE reads with MiXCR, one row per CDR3 protein. The sample holds some 350,000 distinct CDR3 sequences, about 15% seen once. Material for sequencing was blood, either unsorted or a sorted T cell fraction (not recorded which). The receptors come from a male donor with ankylosing spondylitis or in good health (not recorded which). Each CDR3 is given with its conserved first and last residue. The D gene is left open where the match is weak. Size tells how often a clone was seen (once, few, many) or the class of an expanded clone, and some rows leave it out.

clone_size j_call d_call v_call cdr3_aa cdr3_nt
few TRBJ2-7 . TRBV20-1 CSAADGGLSYEQYF TGCAGTGCTGCCGACGGGGGGCTTAGCTACGAGCAGTACTTC
. TRBJ1-4 TRBD1 TRBV25-1 CASRRQGIGEKLFF TGTGCCAGCAGAAGACAGGGGATAGGAGAAAAACTGTTTTTT
few TRBJ1-2 TRBD1 TRBV20-1 CRGSQGAVGYTF TGCAGGGGATCACAGGGGGCCGTTGGCTACACCTTC
. TRBJ1-1 . TRBV6-2/TRBV6-3 CASRRGEAFF TGTGCCAGCAGGAGAGGGGAAGCTTTCTTT
. TRBJ2-2 . TRBV19 CATRKGANTGELFF TGTGCCACTAGAAAGGGGGCGAACACCGGGGAGCTGTTTTTT
few TRBJ2-5 . TRBV20-1 CSASAARITETQYF TGCAGTGCTAGCGCGGCTAGAATTACGGAGACCCAGTACTTC
many TRBJ1-2 . TRBV10-2 CASSESARYGYTF TGCGCCAGCAGTGAGTCAGCTCGCTATGGCTACACCTTC
few TRBJ1-1 . TRBV12-3/TRBV12-4 CASRQTVNTEAFF TGTGCCAGCAGACAGACAGTGAACACTGAAGCTTTCTTT
. TRBJ2-7 . TRBV21-1 CASSNTLYEQYF TGTGCCAGCAGCAATACCCTCTACGAGCAGTACTTC
few TRBJ2-2 TRBD2 TRBV3-1 CASSGTSGSTGELFF TGTGCCAGCAGTGGGACTAGCGGGAGTACCGGGGAGCTGTTTTTT
few TRBJ2-3 TRBD1 TRBV12-3/TRBV12-4 CASSSGQGETDTQYF TGTGCCAGCAGTTCGGGACAGGGAGAAACAGATACGCAGTATTTT
. TRBJ2-4 . TRBV30 CAWKVLAKNIQYF TGTGCCTGGAAGGTTCTAGCCAAAAACATTCAGTACTTC
. TRBJ1-4 . TRBV25-1 CASSEYANEKLFF TGTGCCAGCAGTGAATACGCTAATGAAAAACTGTTTTTT
many TRBJ2-3 . TRBV20-1 CSARDPVAGRDTQYF TGCAGTGCTAGAGATCCCGTGGCGGGAAGAGATACGCAGTATTTT
few TRBJ2-7 . TRBV5-1 CASSLTDSFKEQYF TGCGCCAGCAGCTTGACGGACAGCTTTAAGGAGCAGTACTTC
few TRBJ2-7 TRBD1 TRBV6-1 CASSQYRGPRYEQYF TGTGCCAGCAGTCAATACAGGGGGCCTCGTTACGAGCAGTACTTC
. TRBJ2-3 . TRBV10-3 CAISPGGGATDTQYF TGTGCCATCAGCCCTGGGGGCGGGGCTACAGATACGCAGTATTTT
. TRBJ2-3 . TRBV12-3/TRBV12-4 CASSLDGQGTDTQYF TGTGCCAGCAGTTTAGACGGGCAGGGCACAGATACGCAGTATTTT